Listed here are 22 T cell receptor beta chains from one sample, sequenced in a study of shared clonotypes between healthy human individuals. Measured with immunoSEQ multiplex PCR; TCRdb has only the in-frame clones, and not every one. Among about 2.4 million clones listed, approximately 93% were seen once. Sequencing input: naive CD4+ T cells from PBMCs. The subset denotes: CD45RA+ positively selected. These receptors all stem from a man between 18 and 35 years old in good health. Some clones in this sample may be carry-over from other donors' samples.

The CDR3 coding sequence is TGTGCCAGCAGCCCACAAGGGACTAGCGTGACCTACGAGCAGTACTTC. Its protein product is CASSPQGTSVTYEQYF. The gene calls are TRBV7-9 and TRBJ2-7, with 10 positions matching TRBD2. The CDR3 has 16 amino acids. Germline trimming cut 5 bases from V and 2 bases from J; bases unmatched to any gene: 9. Germline CDR1 SEHNR, CDR2 FQNEAQ (reference sequence).

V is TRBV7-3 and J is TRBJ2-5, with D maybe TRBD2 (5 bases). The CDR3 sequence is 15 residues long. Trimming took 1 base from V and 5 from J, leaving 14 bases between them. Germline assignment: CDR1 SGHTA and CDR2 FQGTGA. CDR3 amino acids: CASSLRGISSETQYF. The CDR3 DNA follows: TGTGCCAGCAGCTTAAGAGGGATCAGTTCGGAGACCCAGTACTTC.

The CDR3 coding sequence is TGTGCCAGCAGCCAAGGGGCGCGGACAGGGGGTTTTGAGACCCAGTACTTC. Its protein product is CASSQGARTGGFETQYF. V is TRBV7-6 and J is TRBJ2-5; 10 nucleotides align to TRBD1. Per the germline V gene, CDR1 is SGHVS and CDR2 is FNYEAQ. Trimming removed 5 bases from V and 5 bases from J; junction bases left unmatched: 14. This CDR3 comprises 17 residues.

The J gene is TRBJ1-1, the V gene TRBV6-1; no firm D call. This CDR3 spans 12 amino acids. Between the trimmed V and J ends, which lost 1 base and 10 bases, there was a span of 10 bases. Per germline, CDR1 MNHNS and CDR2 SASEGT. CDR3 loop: CASSEERKGAFF. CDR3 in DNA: TGTGCCAGCAGTGAAGAGCGGAAGGGAGCTTTCTTT.

CDR3 loop: CASSLDRGGSSTDTQYF. CDR3 in DNA: TGTGCCAGCAGCTTGGATCGGGGCGGCAGTAGCACAGATACGCAGTATTTT. This chain connects TRBV5-6 to TRBJ2-3; possibly TRBD1 or TRBD2 for D (5 bases each). Germline V gene sequence: CDR1 SGHDT, CDR2 YYEEEE. Trimming left V 0 bases short and J 0 bases short, with 14 bases between. This CDR3 spans 17 amino acids.

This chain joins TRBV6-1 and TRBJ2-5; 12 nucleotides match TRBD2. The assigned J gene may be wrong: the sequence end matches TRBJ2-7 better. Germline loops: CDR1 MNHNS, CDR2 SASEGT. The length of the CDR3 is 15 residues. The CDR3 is CATRLAGDGAYEQYF. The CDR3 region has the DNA TGTGCCACCCGACTAGCGGGAGACGGGGCCTACGAGCAGTACTTC.

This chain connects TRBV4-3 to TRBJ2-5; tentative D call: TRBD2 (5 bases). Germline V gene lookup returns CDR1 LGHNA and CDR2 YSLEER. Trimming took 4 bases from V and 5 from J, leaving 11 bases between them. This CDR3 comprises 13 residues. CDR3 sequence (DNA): TGCGCCAGCAGCCTATCTAGGAGGGAGACCCAGTACTTC. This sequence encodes CASSLSRRETQYF.

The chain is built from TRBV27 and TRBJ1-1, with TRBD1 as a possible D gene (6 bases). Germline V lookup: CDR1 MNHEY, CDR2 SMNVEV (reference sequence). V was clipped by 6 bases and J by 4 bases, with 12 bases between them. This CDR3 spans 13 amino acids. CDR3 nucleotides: TGTGCCAGCAGGGACAGTTCGTTCACTGAAGCTTTCTTT. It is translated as CASRDSSFTEAFF.

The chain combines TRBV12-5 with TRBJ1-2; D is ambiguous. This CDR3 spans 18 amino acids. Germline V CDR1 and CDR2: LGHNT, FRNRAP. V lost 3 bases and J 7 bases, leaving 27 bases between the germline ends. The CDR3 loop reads CASGLTVSQTDSSRGYTF. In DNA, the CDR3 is TGTGCTAGTGGTTTAACTGTGTCACAGACGGACTCCTCTCGTGGCTACACCTTC.

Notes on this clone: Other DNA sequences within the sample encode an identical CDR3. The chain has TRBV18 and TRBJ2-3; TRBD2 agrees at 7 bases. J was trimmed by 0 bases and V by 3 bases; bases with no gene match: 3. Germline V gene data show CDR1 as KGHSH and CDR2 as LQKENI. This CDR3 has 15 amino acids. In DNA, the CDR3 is TGTGCCAGCTCACCTACTAGCGCTAGCACAGATACGCAGTATTTT. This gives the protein CASSPTSASTDTQYF. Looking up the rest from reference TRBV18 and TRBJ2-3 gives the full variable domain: NAGVMQNPRHLVRRRGQEARLRCSPMKGHSHVYWYRQLPEEGLKFMVYLQKENIIDESGMPKERFSAEFPKEGPSILRIQQVVRGDSAAYFCASSPTSASTDTQYFGPGTRLTVL.

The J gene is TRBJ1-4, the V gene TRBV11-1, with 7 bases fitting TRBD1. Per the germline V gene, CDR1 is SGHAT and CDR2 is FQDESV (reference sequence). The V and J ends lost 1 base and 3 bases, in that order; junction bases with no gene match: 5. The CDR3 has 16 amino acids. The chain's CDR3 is CASSLGDRRPNEKLFF. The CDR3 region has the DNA TGTGCCAGCAGCTTAGGGGACAGAAGACCTAATGAAAAACTGTTTTTT.

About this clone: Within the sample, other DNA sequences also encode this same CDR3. The CDR3 protein is CASSPPTGRNTEAFF. Written as DNA, the CDR3 is TGTGCCAGCTCACCACCGACAGGGCGGAACACTGAAGCTTTCTTT. The chain employs TRBV18 and TRBJ1-1, with 7 bases matching TRBD1. The CDR3 sequence is 15 residues long. Germline-derived CDR1 and CDR2 are KGHSH and LQKENI. V gave up 0 bases and J gave up 1 base; unmatched junction bases: 2.

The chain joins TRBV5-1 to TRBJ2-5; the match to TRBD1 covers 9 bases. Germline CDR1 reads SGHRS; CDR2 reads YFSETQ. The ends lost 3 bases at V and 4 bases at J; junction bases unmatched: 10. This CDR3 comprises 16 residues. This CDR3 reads CASSSQPGTGIETQYF. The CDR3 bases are TGCGCCAGCAGCTCGCAGCCCGGGACAGGGATAGAGACCCAGTACTTC. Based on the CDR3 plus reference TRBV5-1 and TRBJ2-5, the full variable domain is KAGVTQTPRYLIKTRGQQVTLSCSPISGHRSVSWYQQTPGQGLQFLFEYFSETQRNKGNFPGRFSGRQFSNSRSEMNVSTLELGDSALYLCASSSQPGTGIETQYFGPGTRLLVL.

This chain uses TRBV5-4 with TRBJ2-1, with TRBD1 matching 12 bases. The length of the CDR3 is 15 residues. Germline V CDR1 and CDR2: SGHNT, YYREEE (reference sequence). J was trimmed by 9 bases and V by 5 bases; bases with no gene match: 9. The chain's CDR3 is CASRLSGTGGPEQFF. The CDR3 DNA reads TGTGCCAGCAGGCTATCCGGGACAGGGGGCCCTGAGCAGTTCTTC.

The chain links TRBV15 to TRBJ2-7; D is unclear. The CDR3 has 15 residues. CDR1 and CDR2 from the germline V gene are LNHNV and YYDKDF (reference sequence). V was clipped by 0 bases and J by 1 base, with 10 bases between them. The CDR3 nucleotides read TGTGCCACCAGCAGAGATGTCGGCGTATCCTACGAGCAGTACTTC. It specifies CATSRDVGVSYEQYF.

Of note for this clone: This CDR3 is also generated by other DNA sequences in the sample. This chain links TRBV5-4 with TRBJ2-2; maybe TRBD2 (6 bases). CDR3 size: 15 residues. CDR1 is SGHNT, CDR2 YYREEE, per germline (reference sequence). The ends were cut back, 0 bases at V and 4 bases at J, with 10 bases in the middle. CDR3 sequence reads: CASSLALAGTGELFF. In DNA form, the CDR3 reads TGTGCCAGCAGCTTGGCACTAGCAGGCACCGGGGAGCTGTTTTTT. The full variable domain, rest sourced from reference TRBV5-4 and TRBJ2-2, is ETGVTQSPTHLIKTRGQQVTLRCSSQSGHNTVSWYQQALGQGPQFIFQYYREEENGRGNFPPRFSGLQFPNYSSELNVNALELDDSALYLCASSLALAGTGELFFGEGSRLTVL.

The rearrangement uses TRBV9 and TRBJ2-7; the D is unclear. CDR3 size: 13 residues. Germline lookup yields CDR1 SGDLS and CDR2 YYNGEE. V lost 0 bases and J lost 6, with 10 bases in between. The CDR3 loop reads CASSVEGLAEQYF. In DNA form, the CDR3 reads TGTGCCAGCAGCGTAGAAGGGTTGGCCGAGCAGTACTTC. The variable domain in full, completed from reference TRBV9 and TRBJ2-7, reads DSGVTQTPKHLITATGQRVTLRCSPRSGDLSVYWYQQSLDQGLQFLIQYYNGEERAKGNILERFSAQQFPDLHSELNLSSLELGDSALYFCASSVEGLAEQYFGPGTRLTVT.

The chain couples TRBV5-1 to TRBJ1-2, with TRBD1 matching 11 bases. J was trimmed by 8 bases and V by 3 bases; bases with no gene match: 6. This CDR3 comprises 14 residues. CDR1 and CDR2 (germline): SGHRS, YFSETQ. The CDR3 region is CASSWTGGDSGYTF. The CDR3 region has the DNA TGCGCCAGCAGCTGGACAGGGGGCGACTCAGGCTACACCTTC.

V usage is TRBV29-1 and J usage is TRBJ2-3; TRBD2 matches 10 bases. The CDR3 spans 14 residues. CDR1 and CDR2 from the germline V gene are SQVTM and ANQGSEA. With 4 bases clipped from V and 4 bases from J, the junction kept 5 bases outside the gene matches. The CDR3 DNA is TGCAGCGTTGTTAGCGGGAGGAGTGCAGATACGCAGTATTTT. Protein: CSVVSGRSADTQYF.

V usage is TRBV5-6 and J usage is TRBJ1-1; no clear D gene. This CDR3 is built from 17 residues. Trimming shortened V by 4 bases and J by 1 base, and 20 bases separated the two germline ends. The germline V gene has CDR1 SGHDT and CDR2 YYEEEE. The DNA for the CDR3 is TGTGCCAGCAGCCCGACCCTCTTGTCGGCCGGGAACACTGAAGCTTTCTTT. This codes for CASSPTLLSAGNTEAFF.

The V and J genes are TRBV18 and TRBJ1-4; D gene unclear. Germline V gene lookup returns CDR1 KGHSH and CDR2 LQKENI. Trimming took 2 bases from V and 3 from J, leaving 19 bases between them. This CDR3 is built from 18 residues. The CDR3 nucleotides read TGTGCCAGCTCACCAGAATTTCGTTTCGGGCCAGCTAATGAAAAACTGTTTTTT. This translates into CASSPEFRFGPANEKLFF.

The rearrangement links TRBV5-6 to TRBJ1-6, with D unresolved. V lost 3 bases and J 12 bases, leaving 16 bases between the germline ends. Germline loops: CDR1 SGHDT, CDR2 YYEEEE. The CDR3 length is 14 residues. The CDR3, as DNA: TGTGCCAGCAGCTCTCAGGCAACAGTGATACCCCTCCACTTT. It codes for CASSSQATVIPLHF.